The 18 T cell receptor beta chains in this list originate from one sample, sequenced in a study of regulatory dendritic cells for organ transplantation. Their target antigens are unknown. Allogeneic regulatory or mature dendritic cells were co-cultured for less than 6 days with CFSE-labeled sorted T cells at 1:10. Repertoires were generated with immunoSEQ multiplex PCR, while TCRdb's copy carries only in-frame clones and drops some. This sample has over 8,000 clones; around 80% occur once, and the top ten carry over 2%. Input material: memory CD4+ T cells from blood cultured with dendritic cells. Indicated subset: CD45RO+ memory T cells. The source is a human donor in good health.

The chain employs TRBV6-4 and TRBJ2-6; D is unresolved. Germline V lookup: CDR1 MRHNA, CDR2 SNTAGT. The CDR3 consists of 14 residues. The V and J ends lost 2 bases and 0 bases respectively, with 2 bases between them. The CDR3 DNA reads TGTGCCAGCAGTGACAACTCTGGGGCCAACGTCCTGACTTTC. It is translated as CASSDNSGANVLTF.

The rearrangement joins TRBV9 to TRBJ2-7, with D possibly matching TRBD2 (6 bases). Trimming cost V 3 bases and J 8 bases, with 15 bases left between them. This CDR3 region has 13 residues. CDR1 and CDR2 from the germline V gene are SGDLS and YYNGEE. Written as DNA, the CDR3 is TGTGCCAGCAGCGGCGGGGTCCATACAAAGCAGTACTTC. Encoded protein: CASSGGVHTKQYF.

The chain couples TRBV27 to TRBJ1-1; 7 bases fit TRBD1. Germline CDR1 and CDR2: MNHEY and SMNVEV (reference sequence). V was pared by 6 bases and J by 4 bases, with 8 bases of the junction left unmatched. The CDR3 covers 14 residues. The DNA for the CDR3 is TGTGCCAGCAGGCCCAACAGGGGCGGCACTGAAGCTTTCTTT. This sequence encodes CASRPNRGGTEAFF.

The rearrangement links TRBV7-8 to TRBJ1-6, with 10 bases that match TRBD1. The junction had 7 bases not matched to a gene; V was cut back by 6 bases and J by 11 bases. This CDR3 spans 14 amino acids. Germline V gives CDR1 SGHVS, CDR2 FQNEAQ. The CDR3 sequence is CASRVGTGVTPLHF. The CDR3 bases are TGTGCCAGCAGGGTTGGGACAGGGGTTACACCCCTCCACTTT.

This clone was observed a few times. The gene calls are TRBV7-2 and TRBJ1-2; D is ambiguous. The germline gives CDR1 SGHTA, CDR2 FQGNSA. V was cut by 5 bases and J by 5 bases, with 12 bases left in between. The CDR3 loop spans 13 amino acids. DNA of the CDR3: TGTGCCAGCAGCCGTACGACCCTTTATGGCTACACCTTC. Amino acid sequence: CASSRTTLYGYTF.

J is TRBJ1-5 and V is TRBV7-2; D call uncertain. The CDR3 spans 13 residues. CDR1 is SGHTA, CDR2 FQGNSA, per germline. Trimming pared 2 bases from V and 7 bases from J, leaving 9 bases between. The CDR3 region is CASSLFEEQPQHF. The CDR3 coding sequence is TGTGCCAGCAGCTTATTTGAAGAGCAGCCCCAGCATTTT.

The V gene is TRBV4-1, the J gene TRBJ2-1; 12 bases map to TRBD2. CDR3 length equals 16 residues. Unmatched junction bases numbered 4, after V lost 1 base and J lost 6 bases. CDR1 MGHRA and CDR2 YSYEKL come from the germline V gene. The CDR3 bases are TGCGCCAGCAGCCAAGCCGGGACTAGCGGGTCCAATGAGCAGTTCTTC. Translation gives CASSQAGTSGSNEQFF.

This chain connects TRBV18 to TRBJ2-1; 8 nucleotides line up with TRBD1. In germline, CDR1 is KGHSH, CDR2 LQKENI. V dropped 1 base and J dropped 4; count of bases not matched to a gene: 6. CDR3 length: 16 residues. The CDR3 nucleotides read TGTGCCAGCTCACCACTCGGGGACAGGCCTTACAATGAGCAGTTCTTC. Protein product: CASSPLGDRPYNEQFF.

The chain employs TRBV7-2 and TRBJ2-2, with D perhaps TRBD2 (6 bases). CDR3 length: 16 amino acids. CDR1 is SGHTA and CDR2 is FQGNSA in the germline V gene. The V end was cut by 2 bases, the J end by 0 bases, with 10 bases between. CDR3 in amino acids: CASSLHVAANTGELFF. As DNA, the CDR3 is TGTGCCAGCAGCTTACACGTAGCGGCGAACACCGGGGAGCTGTTTTTT.

This clone occurred once. The V gene is TRBV28, the J gene TRBJ2-7; 8 nucleotides match TRBD2. Germline CDR1 and CDR2: MDHEN and SYDVKM. The V and J ends lost 6 bases and 2 bases, in that order; junction bases with no gene match: 3. The CDR3 is 13 residues long. The CDR3 is CASSPGGAYEQYF. CDR3 nucleotides: TGTGCCAGCAGCCCCGGGGGGGCCTACGAGCAGTACTTC. Full variable domain (missing parts from reference TRBV28 and TRBJ2-7): DVKVTQSSRYLVKRTGEKVFLECVQDMDHENMFWYRQDPGLGLRLIYFSYDVKMKEKGDIPEGYSVSREKKERFSLILESASTNQTSMYLCASSPGGAYEQYFGPGTRLTVT.

The chain has TRBV29-1 and TRBJ2-1; TRBD2 matches at 8 bases. Germline lookup yields CDR1 SQVTM and CDR2 ANQGSEA. The trim removed 4 bases at V and 9 bases at J, leaving 11 bases unmatched. The CDR3 contains 14 residues. This chain's CDR3 is CSVGLGTRNGEQFF. CDR3 coding DNA: TGCAGCGTTGGGTTAGGGACTAGGAATGGTGAGCAGTTCTTC.

CDR3 sequence reads: CASSLIQGSFSNEQFF. CDR3 bases: TGTGCCAGCAGCTTAATCCAGGGTAGTTTTTCCAATGAGCAGTTCTTC. The V and J genes are TRBV7-2 and TRBJ2-1, with D perhaps TRBD1 (5 bases). Trimming took 2 bases from V and 6 from J, leaving 17 bases between them. CDR1 SGHTA and CDR2 FQGNSA come from the germline V gene. The CDR3 length is 16 residues.

V usage is TRBV6-6 and J usage is TRBJ2-7; 7 nucleotides line up with TRBD1. The germline CDR1 and CDR2 sequences are MNHNY and SVGAGI (reference sequence). The V segment lost 6 bases and the J segment 5 bases; nucleotides outside the gene matches: 13. The CDR3 is 15 amino acids. The DNA of the CDR3 is TGTGCCAGCAGCATACAACAGGGGAGAAGGAACGAGCAGTACTTC. Amino acid sequence: CASSIQQGRRNEQYF.

The gene calls are TRBV28 and TRBJ1-2; 7 nucleotides match TRBD1. This CDR3 is 12 amino acids long. Trimming took 8 bases from V and 4 from J; bases not matched to a gene: 4. From germline, CDR1 is MDHEN and CDR2 SYDVKM. This CDR3 is CASAGQSYGYTF. The CDR3 nucleotides read TGTGCCAGCGCGGGACAGAGCTATGGCTACACCTTC.

The V call is TRBV11-1, the J call TRBJ1-1; D is possibly TRBD1 (6 bases). V shed 1 base and J shed 1 base, with 7 bases lying between them. This CDR3 comprises 14 residues. The germline gives CDR1 SGHAT, CDR2 FQDESV (reference sequence). CDR3 sequence (DNA): TGTGCCAGCAGCTTAGGCAGGGGGAACACTGAAGCTTTCTTT. Its protein product is CASSLGRGNTEAFF. Filled out from reference TRBV11-1 and TRBJ1-1, the complete variable domain reads EAEVAQSPRYKITEKSQAVAFWCDPISGHATLYWYRQILGQGPELLVQFQDESVVDDSQLPKDRFSAERLKGVDSTLKIQPAELGDSAMYLCASSLGRGNTEAFFGQGTRLTVV.

The chain recombines TRBV7-2 with TRBJ2-7; D is possibly TRBD2 (6 bases). The CDR3 is made up of 14 amino acids. Per the germline V gene, CDR1 is SGHTA and CDR2 is FQGNSA. V shed 5 bases and J shed 4 bases, with 15 bases lying between them. The CDR3 sequence is CASSTQGGVYEQYF. The DNA for the CDR3 is TGTGCCAGCAGCACTCAAGGCGGGGTATACGAGCAGTACTTC.

The table lists this clone with a few counts. V is TRBV4-1 and J is TRBJ1-5; D call uncertain. CDR1 is MGHRA, CDR2 YSYEKL, per germline. The V end lost 0 bases, the J end lost 6 bases, and 15 bases lay between the germline ends. This CDR3 region has 16 residues. The CDR3 reads CASSQDWSVGGQPQHF. The CDR3 bases are TGCGCCAGCAGCCAAGATTGGAGTGTTGGTGGTCAGCCCCAGCATTTT.

The chain recombines TRBV7-2 with TRBJ2-2; TRBD1 or TRBD2 may be the D gene (5 bases each). Germline CDR1 SGHTA, CDR2 FQGNSA. V lost 6 bases and J 6 bases, leaving 20 bases between the germline ends. This CDR3 is 16 amino acids long. CDR3 DNA sequence: TGTGCCAGCAGTTTGAACCCGGGACCGACAGCCGGGGAGCTGTTTTTT. As protein: CASSLNPGPTAGELFF.